This passage covers 23 T cell receptor beta chains from one sample sequenced in a study of T cells in Graves' hyperthyroidism and ophthalmopathy. There were TCR beta CDR3 regions amplified from RNA transcripts. Using the HTBI primer set, a first-round RT-PCR was run on the TCR CDR3. One entry per CDR3 protein, called by TCRdb with MiXCR from the multiplex PCR reads. Here the sample spans around 580,000 distinct CDR3 sequences, approximately 15% being singletons. Specimen: blood. The origin of the receptors is a woman under 30 with Graves' hyperthyroidism.

This clonotype has a count of ten or more. The V call is TRBV20-1, the J call TRBJ2-1; D is unclear. The germline V gene has CDR1 DFQATT and CDR2 SNEGSKA (reference sequence). CDR3 length: 15 amino acids. Trimming pared 1 base from V and 3 bases from J, leaving 13 bases between. The CDR3 protein is CSARATASGYNEQFF. For the CDR3, the DNA is TGCAGTGCTAGAGCAACAGCCTCAGGCTACAATGAGCAGTTCTTC.

With regard to this clonotype: Possible read error: a much larger clone is one base away. The rearrangement uses TRBV20-1 and TRBJ2-5; D gene unclear. The CDR3 contains 12 residues. CDR1 and CDR2 (germline): DFQATT, SNEGSKA (reference sequence). CDR3: CSANPKGETLYF. The CDR3 DNA reads as TGCAGTGCTAACCCAAAAGGAGAGACCCTGTACTTC.

This clonotype has a count of ten or more. The V gene is TRBV7-9, the J gene TRBJ2-1, with D hard to call. Germline values: CDR1 SEHNR, CDR2 FQNEAQ (reference sequence). The CDR3 has 17 residues. V lost 3 bases, J lost 4 bases, and 19 bases lay in between. CDR3: CASSFGRSRHLYNEQFF. The CDR3, as DNA: TGTGCCAGCAGCTTTGGTCGTTCCCGTCACTTATACAATGAGCAGTTCTTC. Together with reference TRBV7-9 and TRBJ2-1, the CDR3 gives the full variable domain: DTGVSQNPRHKITKRGQNVTFRCDPISEHNRLYWYRQTLGQGPEFLTYFQNEAQLEKSRLLSDRFSAERPKGSFSTLEIQRTEQGDSAMYLCASSFGRSRHLYNEQFFGPGTRLTVL.

This clonotype showed up just a few times. The chain uses TRBV20-1 and TRBJ2-7; D is unresolved. The CDR3 spans 13 residues. In germline, CDR1 is DFQATT, CDR2 SNEGSKA (reference sequence). V lost 1 base to trimming and J lost 4 bases, with 11 bases between them. The CDR3 loop is CSARGAVEYEQYF. CDR3 DNA: TGCAGTGCTAGAGGGGCGGTCGAGTACGAGCAGTACTTC.

This clonotype was picked up many times. The chain joins TRBV3-1 to TRBJ1-6; D is uncertain. V was clipped by 4 bases and J by 7 bases, with 8 bases between them. This CDR3 region has 13 residues. Germline V CDR1 and CDR2: LGHDT, YNNKEL (reference sequence). The CDR3 spells CASSRVSNSPLHF. Written as DNA, the CDR3 is TGTGCCAGCAGCCGGGTCTCCAATTCACCCCTCCACTTT.

This clonotype was detected a few times. The rearrangement joins TRBV15 to TRBJ2-5; 9 positions match TRBD2. V lost 5 bases, J lost 5 bases, and 6 bases stayed unmatched. The CDR3 loop spans 14 amino acids. From germline, CDR1 is LNHNV and CDR2 YYDKDF (reference sequence). CDR3 sequence: CATSGGGARETQYF. In nucleotides, the CDR3 is TGTGCCACCAGCGGCGGGGGGGCGAGGGAGACCCAGTACTTC. Together with reference TRBV15 and TRBJ2-5, the CDR3 gives the full variable domain: DAMVIQNPRYQVTQFGKPVTLSCSQTLNHNVMYWYQQKSSQAPKLLFHYYDKDFNNEADTPDNFQSRRPNTSFCFLDIRSPGLGDTAMYLCATSGGGARETQYFGPGTRLLVL.

As regards this clonotype: A junction boundary mismatches the germline segment, possibly from a read error. This sequence joins TRBV12-3 or TRBV12-4 and TRBJ2-7; TRBD2 matches at 14 bases. The CDR3 has 14 amino acids. DNA for the CDR3: TGTGCCGGCAGGGGGACTAGCGGGAGTCGAGAGCAGTACTTC. It yields the protein CAGRGTSGSREQYF.

This clonotype was recorded many times. The chain links TRBV11-2 to TRBJ2-2; a weak D match, TRBD2 (5 bases). Trimming stripped 5 bases from V and 1 base from J, with 14 bases between. This CDR3 is built from 16 residues. Germline V gene data show CDR1 as SGHAT and CDR2 as FQNNGV. CDR3 protein: CASSPRSGGNTGELFF. The DNA of the CDR3 is TGTGCCAGCAGCCCCAGGTCCGGAGGGAACACCGGGGAGCTGTTTTTT.

The sample holds many counts of this clonotype. The chain employs TRBV6-1 and TRBJ1-2; no definite D call. The CDR3 contains 14 residues. V shed 2 bases and J shed 4 bases, with 11 bases lying between them. Germline-derived CDR1 and CDR2 are MNHNS and SASEGT. CDR3 residues: CASSETKTIYGYTF. In DNA, the CDR3 is TGTGCCAGCAGTGAAACGAAGACCATCTATGGCTACACCTTC.

V and J are TRBV30 and TRBJ2-3; D is possibly TRBD1 (6 bases). The CDR3 extends over 15 amino acids. The germline V gene has CDR1 GTSNPN and CDR2 SVGIG (reference sequence). V was clipped by 2 bases and J by 3 bases, with 15 bases between them. CDR3 loop: CAWSNTGKRTDTQYF. The CDR3 DNA reads TGTGCCTGGAGTAACACAGGGAAGAGAACAGATACGCAGTATTTT.

This clonotype was counted many times. J is TRBJ2-1 and V is TRBV3-1; tentative D call: TRBD1 (5 bases). The CDR3 is 16 residues long. The ends were cut back, 4 bases at V and 4 bases at J, with 17 bases in the middle. Germline assignment: CDR1 LGHDT and CDR2 YNNKEL (reference sequence). The CDR3 protein is CASSRPRVTGYNEQFF. Written as DNA, the CDR3 is TGTGCCAGCAGCCGCCCCAGGGTTACGGGTTACAATGAGCAGTTCTTC.

The CDR3 loop reads CASSLVAGAGKKLFF. The DNA for the CDR3 is TGTGCCAGCAGCTTAGTCGCAGGGGCAGGGAAAAAACTGTTTTTT. V usage is TRBV11-2 and J usage is TRBJ1-4; TRBD1 is a possible D gene (6 bases). CDR1 is SGHAT, CDR2 FQNNGV, per germline. The CDR3 spans 15 residues. V lost 1 base, J lost 9 bases, and 15 bases lay in between.

The V gene is TRBV9, the J gene TRBJ2-7, with D perhaps matching TRBD1 or TRBD2 (5 bases each). The CDR3 runs 16 residues. The germline gives CDR1 SGDLS, CDR2 YYNGEE. Trimming shortened V by 0 bases and J by 5 bases, and 18 bases separated the two germline ends. The CDR3 protein is CASSVEIGAGAHEQYF. In DNA form, the CDR3 reads TGTGCCAGCAGCGTAGAGATCGGGGCCGGGGCCCACGAGCAGTACTTC.

This chain links TRBV20-1 with TRBJ1-6; D possibly corresponds to TRBD1 (5 bases). The germline V gene has CDR1 DFQATT and CDR2 SNEGSKA (reference sequence). With 5 bases removed from V and 6 bases from J, the gap between germline ends came to 11 bases. This CDR3 has 13 amino acids. CDR3 in amino acids: CSAADRSNSPLHF. The CDR3, as DNA: TGCAGTGCTGCCGACAGAAGTAATTCACCCCTCCACTTT.

V and J are TRBV9 and TRBJ2-1, with TRBD2 matching over 10 bases. The trim removed 0 bases at V and 10 bases at J, leaving 10 bases unmatched. This CDR3 is 16 amino acids long. Germline assignment: CDR1 SGDLS and CDR2 YYNGEE. CDR3: CASSVVGLAPEEEQFF. Written as DNA, the CDR3 is TGTGCCAGCAGCGTAGTGGGACTAGCGCCTGAAGAAGAGCAGTTCTTC.

This rearrangement joins TRBV6-1 to TRBJ1-5; unclear D gene. CDR1 is MNHNS and CDR2 is SASEGT in the germline V gene. The CDR3 has 14 residues. With 1 base removed from V and 7 bases from J, the gap between germline ends came to 11 bases. CDR3 region: CASSEVVDLQPQHF. The CDR3 bases are TGTGCCAGCAGTGAAGTGGTAGACCTGCAGCCCCAGCATTTT.

This clonotype was seen a few times. This chain links TRBV3-1 with TRBJ2-1; a possible D gene is TRBD2 (7 bases). From germline, CDR1 is LGHDT and CDR2 YNNKEL (reference sequence). Between the trimmed V and J ends, which lost 1 base and 10 bases, there was a span of 20 bases. The CDR3 loop spans 16 amino acids. CDR3 nucleotides: TGTGCCAGCAGCCAAGCCCCCCGGGGGGCCGACTCAGAGCAGTTCTTC. It codes for CASSQAPRGADSEQFF.

In this sample, this clonotype turned up many times. Written as DNA, the CDR3 is TGCGCCAGCGTAGGGACCTACGGCGGGGGGACCTACAATGAGCAGTTCTTC. Amino acid sequence: CASVGTYGGGTYNEQFF. This chain uses TRBV5-1 with TRBJ2-1; 8 bases align to TRBD2. The CDR3 is 17 amino acids. Germline-derived CDR1 and CDR2 are SGHRS and YFSETQ. V lost 7 bases and J lost 2; bases outside the gene matches: 14.

This clonotype turned up a few times. The rearrangement joins TRBV19 to TRBJ1-1; D call uncertain. The CDR3 loop spans 11 amino acids. V gave up 7 bases and J gave up 5 bases, with 8 bases separating them. The germline gives CDR1 LNHDA, CDR2 SQIVND (reference sequence). The CDR3 nucleotides are TGTGCCAGTATGAGAGGTACTGAAGCTTTCTTT. This gives the protein CASMRGTEAFF.

This clonotype was detected ten times or more. The rearrangement uses TRBV12-3 or TRBV12-4 and TRBJ2-3; TRBD1 agrees at 9 bases. This CDR3 has 16 amino acids. V trimming: 2 bases; J trimming: 3 bases; junction bases outside the gene matches: 6. Here the CDR3 reads CASSLRTGQGTDTQYF. CDR3 coding DNA: TGTGCCAGCAGTTTACGAACGGGACAGGGTACAGATACGCAGTATTTT.

This clonotype was seen a handful of times. The chain combines TRBV3-1 with TRBJ1-5; 11 bases are a match to TRBD1. V gave up 7 bases and J gave up 4 bases; unmatched junction bases: 6. This CDR3 contains 15 residues. Germline CDR1 is LGHDT and CDR2 is YNNKEL (reference sequence). Written as DNA, the CDR3 is TGTGCCAGCACTGAAGGGACAGGGGGGAATCAGCCCCAGCATTTT. Its translation: CASTEGTGGNQPQHF.

The chain joins TRBV4-3 to TRBJ1-1; D is unclear. The V gene's germline CDR1 is LGHNA and CDR2 YSLEER. This CDR3 is built from 14 residues. V lost 0 bases and J lost 4, with 9 bases in between. The CDR3 DNA reads as TGCGCCAGCAGCCAAGAAGGATGGGGCACTGAAGCTTTCTTT. Encoded protein: CASSQEGWGTEAFF.

This clonotype was counted between two and nine times. V gene TRBV27 combines with J gene TRBJ1-6; unclear D gene. The V gene's germline CDR1 is MNHEY and CDR2 SMNVEV (reference sequence). The CDR3 covers 12 residues. The ends were cut back, 7 bases at V and 3 bases at J, with 4 bases in the middle. In DNA, the CDR3 is TGTGCCAGCACCAACTATAATTCACCCCTCCACTTT. Translating it yields CASTNYNSPLHF.